This is a list of T cell receptor beta chains from one sample in a study of blood T cell repertoires in COVID-19. Clones were read by immunoSEQ multiplex PCR, and TCRdb kept only the in-frame ones, dropping some. The sample yields a few hundred thousand clones, about 90% seen once. The sample consisted of peripheral blood. Receptors were obtained from a woman aged 18 to 35 who had recovered from COVID-19. The conserved cysteine and the conserved F or W are not part of the CDR3 here. Each record gives: D gene, V gene, J gene, CDR3 protein. A D gene is named only where the DNA matches it firmly.

.,TRBV6-5,TRBJ1-1,ASSYSMGGTEAF
TRBD2,TRBV11-2,TRBJ2-1,ASSLSTSGHNEQF
.,TRBV27,TRBJ2-1,ASTLGHLYNEQF
TRBD1,TRBV7-9,TRBJ1-1,ASGIKTGQEAF
.,TRBV28,TRBJ1-1,ASTAGWVNTEAF
.,TRBV6-5,TRBJ1-3,ASSYWQGLSGNTIY
.,TRBV3-1/TRBV3-2,TRBJ1-2,ASSQQRTVLYGYT
TRBD1,TRBV5-8,TRBJ1-5,ASSSGTGRGQPQH
TRBD1,TRBV4-1,TRBJ2-1,ASSHKKRDRLF
.,TRBV18,TRBJ1-5,ASSPPGGDSNQPQH
.,TRBV9,TRBJ1-1,ASSVGAGEAF
.,TRBV12-5,TRBJ2-3,ASGLGQDTQY
.,TRBV12-5,TRBJ1-1,ASGQALFTEAF
TRBD2,TRBV18,TRBJ2-1,ASSQGLAGTYNEQF
TRBD2,TRBV9,TRBJ2-5,ASSLAGNLETQY
.,TRBV9,TRBJ1-5,ASSADPDIARRPQH
.,TRBV4-3,TRBJ2-7,ASSPGFASDYEQY
TRBD1,TRBV7-2,TRBJ1-2,ASSLGQGSLYT
.,TRBV21-1,TRBJ2-2,ASSKGRDTGELF
TRBD1,TRBV3-1/TRBV3-2,TRBJ1-1,ASSQGQLEAF
TRBD2,TRBV5-4,TRBJ2-7,ASSRLAGVSYEQY
TRBD1,TRBV4-3,TRBJ1-6,ASSQEWTGPNSPLH
TRBD2,TRBV18,TRBJ2-1,ASSPPLAGGPNEQF
TRBD1,TRBV28,TRBJ2-7,ASSLGQGGSEQY
.,TRBV25-1,TRBJ2-4,ASSEGGGAAKNIQY
.,TRBV4-2,TRBJ1-1,ASSQFLQWNTEAF
TRBD1,TRBV9,TRBJ2-7,ASSPGQGAGEQY
TRBD1,TRBV4-1,TRBJ1-6,ASSRVQGSYNSPLH
.,TRBV30,TRBJ1-5,AWSGTRNQPQH
.,TRBV19,TRBJ1-5,ASSIAGLGGNQPQH
TRBD2,TRBV7-2,TRBJ2-2,ASSQGLNTGELF
TRBD1,TRBV19,TRBJ1-2,ASSSRRTGYTPYGYT
.,TRBV6-2/TRBV6-3,TRBJ1-1,ASSSLPVGAF
TRBD1,TRBV19,TRBJ2-5,ASRDRGEETQY
.,TRBV7-3,TRBJ2-3,ASSLGVAGTDTQY
TRBD1,TRBV9,TRBJ1-1,ASSGNRQGRNTEAF
TRBD1,TRBV7-6,TRBJ1-4,ASSEGGQVNEKLF
.,TRBV4-3,TRBJ2-7,ASSQDAFPWEEQY
.,TRBV14,TRBJ2-7,ASSQDMGAGEQY
TRBD2,TRBV4-1,TRBJ2-1,ASSPRLLSGRAGYNEQF
.,TRBV4-3,TRBJ1-4,ASSQGPFGHEKLF
TRBD1,TRBV28,TRBJ1-1,ASAPSDRATEAF
TRBD2,TRBV27,TRBJ2-1,ASSFGTSGTAQMF
.,TRBV6-2/TRBV6-3,TRBJ2-7,ASSPGGYEQY
.,TRBV6-5,TRBJ2-5,ATLLDRSQETQY
.,TRBV20-1,TRBJ1-2,SASKEGNYGYT
TRBD1,TRBV2,TRBJ2-7,ASSDQLGQGGYEQY
TRBD2,TRBV7-2,TRBJ2-1,ASSLAGTSGNNEQF